A selection of T cell receptor beta chains follows, all from one sample in a study of T-cell memory formation after mild COVID-19. TCRdb itself ran the 5' RACE reads through MiXCR, one entry per CDR3 protein. This sample has about 290,000 distinct CDR3 sequences, with about a sixth found just once. The sequenced sample was PBMCs or a T cell subset sorted from them (not recorded which). The receptors originated from a man aged 18 to 29 who had mild COVID-19 (a few samples of this study predate the infection). Cell type and time point are not known. The CDR3 runs from the conserved cysteine through the conserved F or W. Fields, in order: clone size, V gene, D gene, J gene, CDR3 length, CDR3 protein, CDR3 DNA. A D gene is named only where the DNA matches it firmly. Some rows have no size entry. The others give once, few or many, or a class for an expanded clone.

size: few; V: TRBV12-3/TRBV12-4; D: TRBD1; J: TRBJ1-2; length: 14; CDR3: CASTQTGTEDGYTF; DNA: TGTGCCAGCACGCAGACCGGGACAGAAGATGGCTACACCTTC
size: -; V: TRBV15; D: -; J: TRBJ2-5; length: 16; CDR3: CATSRDAGRREETQYF; DNA: TGTGCCACCAGCAGAGATGCGGGCCGCCGGGAGGAGACCCAGTACTTC
size: -; V: TRBV10-3; D: TRBD1; J: TRBJ1-6; length: 16; CDR3: CAISESDGTGNSPLHF; DNA: TGTGCCATCAGTGAGTCGGACGGGACAGGAAATTCACCCCTCCACTTT
size: many; V: TRBV4-1; D: -; J: TRBJ2-1; length: 16; CDR3: CASSQGWGVSYNEQFF; DNA: TGCGCCAGCAGCCAGGGGTGGGGGGTCTCCTACAATGAGCAGTTCTTC
size: many; V: TRBV3-1; D: -; J: TRBJ2-1; length: 11; CDR3: CASGGVNEQFF; DNA: TGTGCCAGCGGAGGGGTCAATGAGCAGTTCTTC
size: -; V: TRBV21-1; D: -; J: TRBJ2-6; length: 19; CDR3: CASSKVGSKLSSGANVLTF; DNA: TGTGCCAGCAGCAAAGTCGGGTCGAAGTTAAGCTCTGGGGCCAACGTCCTGACTTTC
size: few; V: TRBV12-3/TRBV12-4; D: -; J: TRBJ2-1; length: 16; CDR3: CASSLGGGGPYNEQFF; DNA: TGTGCCAGCAGTTTGGGAGGGGGAGGCCCCTACAATGAGCAGTTCTTC
size: many; V: TRBV4-2; D: TRBD1; J: TRBJ1-3; length: 16; CDR3: CASSHRDSPSGNTIYF; DNA: TGTGCCAGCAGCCACCGGGACAGCCCCTCTGGAAACACCATATATTTT
size: few; V: TRBV29-1; D: TRBD2; J: TRBJ2-5; length: 14; CDR3: CSVGGTSAEETQYF; DNA: TGCAGCGTTGGAGGGACTAGTGCAGAAGAGACCCAGTACTTC
size: -; V: TRBV20-1; D: -; J: TRBJ1-1; length: 12; CDR3: CSAKAGDTEAFF; DNA: TGCAGTGCTAAGGCCGGGGACACTGAAGCTTTCTTT
size: -; V: TRBV29-1; D: -; J: TRBJ2-3; length: 14; CDR3: CSVEQGGRTDTQYF; DNA: TGCAGCGTGGAACAGGGGGGGCGCACAGATACGCAGTATTTT
size: few; V: TRBV10-3; D: TRBD1; J: TRBJ1-1; length: 15; CDR3: CAISQWTGRNTEAFF; DNA: TGTGCCATCAGCCAGTGGACAGGGAGAAACACTGAAGCTTTCTTT
size: few; V: TRBV12-3/TRBV12-4; D: -; J: TRBJ2-3; length: 15; CDR3: CASTQDPLATDTQYF; DNA: TGTGCCAGCACCCAAGACCCGCTCGCCACAGATACGCAGTATTTT
size: -; V: TRBV7-9; D: TRBD2; J: TRBJ2-6; length: 18; CDR3: CASSRGLAGAGGANVLTF; DNA: TGTGCCAGCAGCCGCGGACTAGCGGGGGCTGGTGGGGCCAACGTCCTGACTTTC
size: -; V: TRBV7-9; D: -; J: TRBJ2-2; length: 15; CDR3: CASSSSAGLTGELFF; DNA: TGTGCCAGCAGCTCGTCGGCGGGACTCACCGGGGAGCTGTTTTTT
size: -; V: TRBV12-3/TRBV12-4; D: -; J: TRBJ1-4; length: 14; CDR3: CASSFPGLGEKLFF; DNA: TGTGCCAGCAGTTTCCCAGGGTTGGGTGAAAAACTGTTTTTT
size: few; V: TRBV25-1; D: -; J: TRBJ2-3; length: 12; CDR3: CASSALADTQYF; DNA: TGTGCCAGCAGTGCCTTAGCGGATACGCAGTATTTT
size: few; V: TRBV11-2; D: -; J: TRBJ2-5; length: 14; CDR3: CASSFSAPRETQYF; DNA: TGTGCCAGCAGCTTTTCTGCCCCTCGAGAGACCCAGTACTTC
size: -; V: TRBV29-1; D: TRBD1; J: TRBJ1-2; length: 16; CDR3: CSVELRGRNQNYGYTF; DNA: TGCAGCGTTGAACTCAGGGGGCGAAACCAGAACTATGGCTACACCTTC
size: many; V: TRBV4-1; D: -; J: TRBJ1-2; length: 14; CDR3: CASSQEWGEGGYTF; DNA: TGCGCCAGCAGCCAAGAGTGGGGGGAAGGTGGCTACACCTTC
size: once; V: TRBV9; D: -; J: TRBJ2-7; length: 14; CDR3: CASSVGGDAYEQYF; DNA: TGTGCCAGCAGCGTTGGGGGAGACGCCTACGAGCAGTACTTC
size: -; V: TRBV7-9; D: -; J: TRBJ1-1; length: 12; CDR3: CASSLSGPEAFF; DNA: TGTGCCAGCAGCTTATCGGGCCCTGAAGCTTTCTTT
size: -; V: TRBV15; D: TRBD1; J: TRBJ1-6; length: 15; CDR3: CATSRRQGFKSPLHF; DNA: TGTGCCACCAGCAGGCGACAGGGGTTCAAGTCACCCCTCCACTTT
size: -; V: TRBV6-2/TRBV6-3; D: -; J: TRBJ2-7; length: 14; CDR3: CASSYSGPGREQYF; DNA: TGTGCCAGCAGTTACTCGGGGCCTGGGCGAGAGCAGTACTTC
size: few; V: TRBV6-6; D: TRBD1; J: TRBJ2-3; length: 14; CDR3: CASRKDRGSDTQYF; DNA: TGTGCCAGCAGAAAGGACAGGGGATCGGATACGCAGTATTTT
size: -; V: TRBV9; D: -; J: TRBJ1-1; length: 17; CDR3: CASSPQVGMGMNTEAFF; DNA: TGTGCCAGCAGCCCCCAGGTAGGGATGGGAATGAACACTGAAGCTTTCTTT
size: -; V: TRBV7-9; D: TRBD2; J: TRBJ2-1; length: 17; CDR3: CASSLVVSGTNRHEQFF; DNA: TGTGCCAGCAGCTTAGTAGTATCAGGGACTAACCGGCATGAGCAGTTCTTC
size: few; V: TRBV5-1; D: -; J: TRBJ2-3; length: 15; CDR3: CASSLPRGAADTQYF; DNA: TGCGCCAGCAGCTTGCCAAGGGGTGCCGCAGATACGCAGTATTTT
size: few; V: TRBV11-2; D: -; J: TRBJ1-4; length: 15; CDR3: CASSNSGQPNEKLFF; DNA: TGTGCCAGCAGCAATTCAGGACAGCCTAATGAAAAACTGTTTTTT
size: -; V: TRBV16; D: -; J: TRBJ1-2; length: 15; CDR3: CASSLTGPRNYGYTF; DNA: TGTGCCAGCAGCCTAACGGGGCCTCGCAACTATGGCTACACCTTC
size: -; V: TRBV18; D: TRBD2; J: TRBJ2-3; length: 17; CDR3: CASSPPGLAAYTDTQYF; DNA: TGTGCCAGCTCACCACCGGGACTAGCGGCCTACACAGATACGCAGTATTTT
size: few; V: TRBV4-2; D: -; J: TRBJ2-2; length: 15; CDR3: CASSQDPSTTGELFF; DNA: TGTGCCAGCAGCCAAGACCCTAGTACAACCGGGGAGCTGTTTTTT
size: few; V: TRBV20-1; D: TRBD1; J: TRBJ2-7; length: 11; CDR3: CSGQGAYEQYF; DNA: TGCAGTGGTCAGGGGGCCTACGAGCAGTACTTC
size: -; V: TRBV5-1; D: -; J: TRBJ1-1; length: 16; CDR3: CASSLDGWSPNTEAFF; DNA: TGCGCCAGCAGCTTAGATGGGTGGAGTCCGAACACTGAAGCTTTCTTT
size: few; V: TRBV12-3/TRBV12-4; D: TRBD2; J: TRBJ2-2; length: 18; CDR3: CASSPRTSGGRNTGELFF; DNA: TGTGCCAGCAGTCCGAGGACTAGCGGGGGTAGGAACACCGGGGAGCTGTTTTTT
size: -; V: TRBV10-3; D: TRBD1; J: TRBJ1-2; length: 15; CDR3: CAISEWDRGFDGYTF; DNA: TGTGCCATCAGTGAGTGGGACAGGGGTTTTGATGGCTACACCTTC
size: few; V: TRBV5-5; D: -; J: TRBJ2-7; length: 13; CDR3: CASSTRVSTEQYF; DNA: TGTGCCAGCAGCACGAGGGTTTCTACCGAGCAGTACTTC
size: -; V: TRBV6-1; D: TRBD1; J: TRBJ1-2; length: 13; CDR3: CASSEIQGASYTF; DNA: TGTGCCAGCAGTGAAATACAGGGGGCGAGTTACACCTTC
size: -; V: TRBV5-1; D: TRBD2; J: TRBJ2-3; length: 18; CDR3: CASSLFPGLAGGGDTQYF; DNA: TGCGCCAGCAGCTTGTTTCCGGGACTAGCGGGGGGCGGAGATACGCAGTATTTT
size: few; V: TRBV4-2; D: -; J: TRBJ2-2; length: 16; CDR3: CASSRDGRGDTGELFF; DNA: TGTGCCAGCAGCCGAGATGGGAGGGGGGACACCGGGGAGCTGTTTTTT